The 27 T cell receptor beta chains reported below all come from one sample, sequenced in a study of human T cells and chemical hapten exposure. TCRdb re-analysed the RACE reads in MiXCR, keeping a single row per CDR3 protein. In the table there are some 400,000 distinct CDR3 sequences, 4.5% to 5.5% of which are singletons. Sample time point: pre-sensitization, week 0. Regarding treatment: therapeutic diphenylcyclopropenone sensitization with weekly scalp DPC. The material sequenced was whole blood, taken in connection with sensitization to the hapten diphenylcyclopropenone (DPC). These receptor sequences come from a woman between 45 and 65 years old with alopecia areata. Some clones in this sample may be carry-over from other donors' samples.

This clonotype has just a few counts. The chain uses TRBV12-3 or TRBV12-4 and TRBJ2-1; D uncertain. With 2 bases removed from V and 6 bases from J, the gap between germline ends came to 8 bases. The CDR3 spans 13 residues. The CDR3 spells CASSLRLLNEQFF. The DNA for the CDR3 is TGTGCCAGCAGTTTAAGGCTCCTCAATGAGCAGTTCTTC.

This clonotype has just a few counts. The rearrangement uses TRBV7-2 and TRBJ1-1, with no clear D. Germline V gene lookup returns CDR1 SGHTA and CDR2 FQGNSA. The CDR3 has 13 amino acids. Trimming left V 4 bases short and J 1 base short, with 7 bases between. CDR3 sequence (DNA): TGTGCCAGCAGCTCAGTGTGGAACACTGAAGCTTTCTTT. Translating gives CASSSVWNTEAFF.

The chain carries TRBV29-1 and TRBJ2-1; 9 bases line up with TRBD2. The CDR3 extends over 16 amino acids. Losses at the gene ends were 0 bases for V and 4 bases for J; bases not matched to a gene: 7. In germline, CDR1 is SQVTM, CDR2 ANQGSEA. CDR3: CSVEDPLAGIYNEQFF. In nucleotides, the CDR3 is TGCAGCGTTGAAGATCCGCTAGCGGGGATTTACAATGAGCAGTTCTTC.

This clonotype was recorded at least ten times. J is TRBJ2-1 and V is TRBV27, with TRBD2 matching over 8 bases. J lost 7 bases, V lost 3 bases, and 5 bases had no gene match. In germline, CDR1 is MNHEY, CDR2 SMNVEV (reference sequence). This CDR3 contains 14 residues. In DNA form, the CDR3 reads TGTGCCAGCAGTTTCCGGGGGGGGCTGAATGAGCAGTTCTTC. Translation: CASSFRGGLNEQFF.

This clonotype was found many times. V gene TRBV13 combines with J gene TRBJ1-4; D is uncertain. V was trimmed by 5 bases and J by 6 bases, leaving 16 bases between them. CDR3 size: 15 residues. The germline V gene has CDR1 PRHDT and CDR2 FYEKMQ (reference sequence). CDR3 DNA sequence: TGTGCCAGCAGCCACCGAGGACTGGGCCATGAAAAACTGTTTTTT. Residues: CASSHRGLGHEKLFF. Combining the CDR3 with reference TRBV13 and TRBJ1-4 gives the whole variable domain AAGVIQSPRHLIKEKRETATLKCYPIPRHDTVYWYQQGPGQDPQFLISFYEKMQSDKGSIPDRFSAQQFSDYHSELNMSSLELGDSALYFCASSHRGLGHEKLFFGSGTQLSVL.

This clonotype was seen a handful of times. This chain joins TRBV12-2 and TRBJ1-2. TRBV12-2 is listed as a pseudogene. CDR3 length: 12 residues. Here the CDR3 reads CASRPVGVACTF. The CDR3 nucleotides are TGTGCAAGTCGCCCCGTTGGAGTAGCCTGCACCTTC.

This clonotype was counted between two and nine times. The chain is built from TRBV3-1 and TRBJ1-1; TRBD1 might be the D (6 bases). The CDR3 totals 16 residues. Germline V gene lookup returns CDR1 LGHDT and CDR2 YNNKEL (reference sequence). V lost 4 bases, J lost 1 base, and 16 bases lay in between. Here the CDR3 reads CASSRPIGQQNTEAFF. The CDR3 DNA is TGTGCCAGCAGCCGACCGATAGGACAGCAGAACACTGAAGCTTTCTTT.

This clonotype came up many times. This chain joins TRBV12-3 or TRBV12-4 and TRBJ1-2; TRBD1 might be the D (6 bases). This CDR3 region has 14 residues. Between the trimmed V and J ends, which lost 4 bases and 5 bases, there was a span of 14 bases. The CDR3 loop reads CASSSPGRGYGYTF. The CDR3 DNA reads TGTGCCAGCAGTTCACCAGGGAGGGGGTATGGCTACACCTTC.

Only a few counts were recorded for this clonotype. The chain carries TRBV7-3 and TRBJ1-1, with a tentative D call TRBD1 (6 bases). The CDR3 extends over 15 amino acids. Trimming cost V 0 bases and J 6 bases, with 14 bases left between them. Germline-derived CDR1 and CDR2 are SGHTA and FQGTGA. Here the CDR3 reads CASSLTGGKGSEAFF. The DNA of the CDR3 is TGTGCCAGCAGCTTAACCGGGGGCAAGGGCTCTGAAGCTTTCTTT.

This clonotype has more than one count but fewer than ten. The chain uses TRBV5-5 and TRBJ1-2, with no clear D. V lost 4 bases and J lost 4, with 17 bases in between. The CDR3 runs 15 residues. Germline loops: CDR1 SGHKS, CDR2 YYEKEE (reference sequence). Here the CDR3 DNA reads TGTGCCAGCAGCCGGGGATTCGTAGAAGCCTATGGCTACACCTTC. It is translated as CASSRGFVEAYGYTF.

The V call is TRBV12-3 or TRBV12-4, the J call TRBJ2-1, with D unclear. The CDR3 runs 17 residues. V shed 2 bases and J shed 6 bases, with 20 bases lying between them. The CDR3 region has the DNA TGTGCCAGCAGTTTAAACCCCAGCAGACCTGTATTCAATGAGCAGTTCTTC. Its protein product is CASSLNPSRPVFNEQFF.

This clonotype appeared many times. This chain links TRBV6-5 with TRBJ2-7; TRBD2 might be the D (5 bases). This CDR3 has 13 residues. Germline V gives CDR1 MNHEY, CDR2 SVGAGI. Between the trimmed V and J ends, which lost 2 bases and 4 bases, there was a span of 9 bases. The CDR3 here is CASSYSRGYEQYF. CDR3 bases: TGTGCCAGCAGTTACAGTAGAGGGTACGAGCAGTACTTC.

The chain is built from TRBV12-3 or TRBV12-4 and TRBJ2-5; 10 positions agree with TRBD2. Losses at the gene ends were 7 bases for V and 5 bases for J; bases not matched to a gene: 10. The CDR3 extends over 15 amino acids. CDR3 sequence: CASTLGAGGRETQYF. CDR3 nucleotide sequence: TGTGCCAGCACCCTTGGAGCGGGGGGGCGGGAGACCCAGTACTTC.

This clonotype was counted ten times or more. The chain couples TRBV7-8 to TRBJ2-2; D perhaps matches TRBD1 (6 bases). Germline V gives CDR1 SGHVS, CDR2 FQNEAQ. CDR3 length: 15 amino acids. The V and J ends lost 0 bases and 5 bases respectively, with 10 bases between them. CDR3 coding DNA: TGTGCCAGCAGCTTAGCGACAGGATGGACCGGGGAGCTGTTTTTT. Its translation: CASSLATGWTGELFF.

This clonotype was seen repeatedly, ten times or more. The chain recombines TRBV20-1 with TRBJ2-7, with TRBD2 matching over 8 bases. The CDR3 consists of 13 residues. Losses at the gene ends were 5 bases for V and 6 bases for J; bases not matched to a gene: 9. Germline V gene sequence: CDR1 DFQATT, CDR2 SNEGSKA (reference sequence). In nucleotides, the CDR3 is TGCAGTGCTGGAGCGGGACTAGTAGGCGAGCAGTACTTC. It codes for CSAGAGLVGEQYF.

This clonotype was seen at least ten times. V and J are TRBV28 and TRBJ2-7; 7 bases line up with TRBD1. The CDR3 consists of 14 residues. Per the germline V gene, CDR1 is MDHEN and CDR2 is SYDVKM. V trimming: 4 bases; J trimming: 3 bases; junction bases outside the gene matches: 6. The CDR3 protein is CASSSRDSRYEQYF. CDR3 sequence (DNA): TGTGCCAGCAGTTCCCGGGACAGCCGCTACGAGCAGTACTTC.

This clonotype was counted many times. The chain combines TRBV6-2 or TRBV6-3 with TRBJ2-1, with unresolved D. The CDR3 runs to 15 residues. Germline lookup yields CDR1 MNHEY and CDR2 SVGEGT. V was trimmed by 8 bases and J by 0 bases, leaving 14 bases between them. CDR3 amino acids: CASLTWPSSYNEQFF. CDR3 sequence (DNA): TGTGCCAGCCTGACTTGGCCCAGCTCCTACAATGAGCAGTTCTTC.

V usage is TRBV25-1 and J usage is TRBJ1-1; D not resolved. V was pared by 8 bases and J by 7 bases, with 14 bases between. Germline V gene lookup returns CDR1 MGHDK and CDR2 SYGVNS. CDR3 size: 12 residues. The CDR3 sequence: CASGWMGFEAFF. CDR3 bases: TGTGCCAGCGGTTGGATGGGTTTTGAAGCTTTCTTT.

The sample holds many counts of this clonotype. The CDR3 sequence: CASSYGVYSGNTIYF. The CDR3 region has the DNA TGTGCCAGCAGTTACGGGGTTTACTCTGGAAACACCATATATTTT. This sequence joins TRBV6-5 and TRBJ1-3; D gene ambiguous. Looked up from germline, CDR1 is MNHEY and CDR2 is SVGAGI. This CDR3 has 15 amino acids. Trimming left V 2 bases short and J 0 bases short, with 8 bases between.

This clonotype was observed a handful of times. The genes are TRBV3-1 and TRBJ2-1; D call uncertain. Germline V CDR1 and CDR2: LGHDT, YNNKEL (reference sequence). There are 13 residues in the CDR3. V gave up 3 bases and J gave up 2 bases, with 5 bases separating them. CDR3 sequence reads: CASSHGTYNEQFF. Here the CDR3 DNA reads TGTGCCAGCAGCCATGGGACCTACAATGAGCAGTTCTTC.

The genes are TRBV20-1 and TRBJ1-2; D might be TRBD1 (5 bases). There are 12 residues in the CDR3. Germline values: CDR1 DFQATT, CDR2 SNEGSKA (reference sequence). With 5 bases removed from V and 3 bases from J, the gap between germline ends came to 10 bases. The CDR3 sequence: CSARQGYYGYTF. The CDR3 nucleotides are TGCAGTGCTCGCCAGGGTTACTATGGCTACACCTTC.

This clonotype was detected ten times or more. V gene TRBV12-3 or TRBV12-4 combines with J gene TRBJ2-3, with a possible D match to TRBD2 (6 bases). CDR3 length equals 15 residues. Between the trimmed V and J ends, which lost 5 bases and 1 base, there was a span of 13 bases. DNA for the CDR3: TGTGCCAGCAGTCCCCGACTAGGGCGCACAGATACGCAGTATTTT. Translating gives CASSPRLGRTDTQYF.

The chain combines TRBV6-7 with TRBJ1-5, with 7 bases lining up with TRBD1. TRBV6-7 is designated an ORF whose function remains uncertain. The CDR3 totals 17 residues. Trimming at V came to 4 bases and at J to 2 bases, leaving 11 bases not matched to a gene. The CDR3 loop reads CASSFDREKGGNQPQHF. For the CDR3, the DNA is TGTGCCAGCAGTTTCGACAGGGAGAAAGGGGGCAATCAGCCCCAGCATTTT.

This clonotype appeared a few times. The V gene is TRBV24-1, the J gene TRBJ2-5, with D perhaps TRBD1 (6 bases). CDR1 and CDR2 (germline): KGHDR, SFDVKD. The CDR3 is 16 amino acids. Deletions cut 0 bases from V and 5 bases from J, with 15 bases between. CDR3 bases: TGTGCCACCAGTGATTTGCAAGGAACAGGGCTGGAGACCCAGTACTTC. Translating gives CATSDLQGTGLETQYF.

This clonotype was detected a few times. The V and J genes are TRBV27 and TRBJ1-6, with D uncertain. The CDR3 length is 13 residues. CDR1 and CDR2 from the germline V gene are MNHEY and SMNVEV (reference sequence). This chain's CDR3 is CATGSSYNSPLHF. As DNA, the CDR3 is TGTGCGACGGGGAGCTCCTATAATTCACCCCTCCACTTT.

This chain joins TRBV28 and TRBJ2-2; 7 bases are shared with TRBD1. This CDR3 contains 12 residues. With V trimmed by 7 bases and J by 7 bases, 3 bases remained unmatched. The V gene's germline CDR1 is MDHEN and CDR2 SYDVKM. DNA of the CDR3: TGTGCCAGCACAACAGGGGTCGGGGAGCTGTTTTTT. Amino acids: CASTTGVGELFF. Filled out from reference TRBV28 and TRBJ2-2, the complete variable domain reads DVKVTQSSRYLVKRTGEKVFLECVQDMDHENMFWYRQDPGLGLRLIYFSYDVKMKEKGDIPEGYSVSREKKERFSLILESASTNQTSMYLCASTTGVGELFFGEGSRLTVL.

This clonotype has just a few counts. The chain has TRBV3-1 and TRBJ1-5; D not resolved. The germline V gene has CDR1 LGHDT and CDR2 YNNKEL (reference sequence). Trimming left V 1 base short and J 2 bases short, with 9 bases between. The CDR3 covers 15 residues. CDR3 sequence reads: CASSQAVGGNQPQHF. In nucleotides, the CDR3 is TGTGCCAGCAGCCAAGCAGTGGGCGGCAATCAGCCCCAGCATTTT.